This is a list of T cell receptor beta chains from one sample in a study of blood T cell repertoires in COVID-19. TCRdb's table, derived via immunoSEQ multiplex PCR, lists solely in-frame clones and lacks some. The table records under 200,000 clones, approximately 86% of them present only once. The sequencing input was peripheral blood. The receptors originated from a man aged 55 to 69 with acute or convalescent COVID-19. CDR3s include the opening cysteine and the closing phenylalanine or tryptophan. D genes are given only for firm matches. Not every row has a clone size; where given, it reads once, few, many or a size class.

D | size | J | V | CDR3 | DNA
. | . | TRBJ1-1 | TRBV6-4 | CASSVQMNTEAFF | TGTGCCAGCAGTGTCCAGATGAACACTGAAGCTTTCTTT
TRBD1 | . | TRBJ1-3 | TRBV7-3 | CASSQQGAGNTIYF | TGTGCCAGCAGCCAACAGGGGGCCGGGAACACCATATATTTT
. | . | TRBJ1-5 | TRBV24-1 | CATSDQRQPSGPQHF | TGTGCCACCAGTGATCAGAGACAGCCTTCAGGGCCCCAGCATTTT
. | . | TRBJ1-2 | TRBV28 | CASSLVGGQGIHGYTF | TGTGCCAGCAGTTTAGTAGGGGGACAAGGCATCCATGGCTACACCTTC
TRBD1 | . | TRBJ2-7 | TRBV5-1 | CASSLSGLGQGYEQYF | TGCGCCAGCAGCCTAAGTGGTTTGGGACAGGGGTACGAGCAGTACTTC
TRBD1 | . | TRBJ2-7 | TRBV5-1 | CASSVGTGSYEQYF | TGCGCCAGCAGCGTCGGGACAGGGTCCTACGAGCAGTACTTC
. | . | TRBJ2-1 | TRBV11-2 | CASSSPTRANEQFF | TGTGCCAGCAGCTCGCCAACTAGAGCTAATGAGCAGTTCTTC
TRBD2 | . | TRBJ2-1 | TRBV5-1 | CASSLGTSGSKDEQFF | TGCGCCAGCAGCTTGGGGACTAGCGGGAGTAAGGATGAGCAGTTCTTC
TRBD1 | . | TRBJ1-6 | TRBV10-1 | CASRRDRDNSPLHF | TGCGCCAGCAGAAGGGACAGGGACAATTCACCCCTCCACTTT
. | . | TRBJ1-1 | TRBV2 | CASSEENSQGAFF | TGTGCCAGCAGTGAAGAAAATTCGCAGGGAGCTTTCTTT
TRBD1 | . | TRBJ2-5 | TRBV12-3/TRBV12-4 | CASRLTGEETQYF | TGTGCCAGCAGGCTGACAGGGGAGGAGACCCAGTACTTC
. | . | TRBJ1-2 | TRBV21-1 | CASRRGSYGYTF | TGTGCCAGCAGGAGAGGATCCTATGGCTACACCTTC
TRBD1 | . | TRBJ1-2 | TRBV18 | CASSSQGVPTNYGYTF | TGTGCCAGCTCATCCCAGGGGGTTCCAACTAACTATGGCTACACCTTC
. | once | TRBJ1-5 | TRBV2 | CASSAGRSNQPQHF | TGTGCCAGCAGTGCCGGGAGAAGCAATCAGCCCCAGCATTTT
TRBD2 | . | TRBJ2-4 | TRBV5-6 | CASSHRGVGAKNIQYF | TGTGCCAGCAGCCACCGGGGGGTGGGCGCCAAAAACATTCAGTACTTC
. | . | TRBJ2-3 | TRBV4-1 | CASSQTRAYTDTQYF | TGCGCCAGCAGCCAGACTAGAGCTTACACAGATACGCAGTATTTT
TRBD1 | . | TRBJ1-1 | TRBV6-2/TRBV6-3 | CASSSGTGRGNTEAFF | TGTGCCAGCAGTTCCGGGACAGGCCGGGGGAACACTGAAGCTTTCTTT
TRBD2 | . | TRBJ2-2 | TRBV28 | CASSLSGLADKYTGELFF | TGTGCCAGCAGTTTATCGGGACTAGCGGATAAATACACCGGGGAGCTGTTTTTT
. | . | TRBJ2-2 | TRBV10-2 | CASTTDRPNTGELFF | TGCGCCAGCACCACTGACAGGCCCAACACCGGGGAGCTGTTTTTT
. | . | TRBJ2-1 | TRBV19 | CASSIDLGDEQFF | TGTGCCAGTAGTATAGATCTCGGAGATGAGCAGTTCTTC
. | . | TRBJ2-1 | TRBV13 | CASSGSASAIQTYNEQFF | TGTGCCAGCAGCGGGTCGGCTAGCGCCATACAAACGTACAATGAGCAGTTCTTC